A selection of T cell receptor beta chains follows, all from one sample in a study of blood T cell repertoires in COVID-19. Some clones are missing from TCRdb's copy, which holds only in-frame ones; the method was immunoSEQ multiplex PCR. The sample holds 200,000 to 300,000 clones; about 87% are singletons and the top ten take 1.5%. Sequenced: peripheral blood. The receptors here all came from a woman aged 40 to 50 who had recovered from COVID-19. Both conserved end residues are part of each CDR3. D genes are given only for firm matches. Clone size appears in some rows only: once, few, many, or a class for an expanded clone.

TGTGCCAGCAGCAGGAGAACTGAAGCTTTCTTT CASSRRTEAFF - TRBJ1-1 - TRBV13
TGTGCCAGCACGAACAGGGGCAGCTCCTACGAGCAGTACTTC CASTNRGSSYEQYF once TRBJ2-7 TRBD1 TRBV6-5
TGCGCCAGCAGCTCAATTCGGTCTGGGGCCAACGTCCTGACTTTC CASSSIRSGANVLTF - TRBJ2-6 - TRBV5-1
TGTGCCAGCAGCCAGGGGGCGGGGGCTTACAATGAGCAGTTCTTC CASSQGAGAYNEQFF - TRBJ2-1 - TRBV3-1/TRBV3-2
TGTGCCAGCAGCCAATTGACAGTCTACAACACTGAAGCTTTCTTT CASSQLTVYNTEAFF - TRBJ1-1 - TRBV14
TGTGCCAGCGGCGACAGAGTGATTAACTATGGCTACACCTTC CASGDRVINYGYTF - TRBJ1-2 - TRBV19
TGTGCCAGCGGCTCCTGGAACACTGAAGCTTTCTTT CASGSWNTEAFF - TRBJ1-1 - TRBV12-3/TRBV12-4
TGTGCCAGCAGCTTAGCGGGACAGGGGAGCAATCAGCCCCAGCATTTT CASSLAGQGSNQPQHF - TRBJ1-5 TRBD1 TRBV7-2
TGTGCCACTAGAGCGGGGGGGAGCACAGATACGCAGTATTTT CATRAGGSTDTQYF - TRBJ2-3 TRBD2 TRBV24-1
TGTGCCAGCAGCTTGGGCCTACAAGCTTTCTTT CASSLGLQAFF - TRBJ1-1 - TRBV5-4
TGTGCCAGCAGCGTCGGAGGGGTCGGCTACACCTTC CASSVGGVGYTF - TRBJ1-2 - TRBV9
TGTGCCAGCAGCTTAGCGGGCCGGGACAGGTACTTC CASSLAGRDRYF - TRBJ2-7 TRBD1 TRBV7-2
TGTGCCAGCAGCCAATGGACAGGGGGCGATGGCTACACCTTC CASSQWTGGDGYTF - TRBJ1-2 TRBD1 TRBV16
TGCGCCAGCAGCTTGCTAGCGGGGGGCTCAGAGACCCAGTACTTC CASSLLAGGSETQYF - TRBJ2-5 TRBD2 TRBV5-1
TGTGCCAGCAGCTTATTCCGGGAAGCCGGAAACACCATATATTTT CASSLFREAGNTIYF - TRBJ1-3 - TRBV7-2
TGTGCCAGCAGCTTAGGCCTCTACAATGAGCAGTTCTTC CASSLGLYNEQFF - TRBJ2-1 - TRBV7-3
TGTGCCAGCAGTGAAGCCGGACAGGGTACCTACGAGCAGTACTTC CASSEAGQGTYEQYF - TRBJ2-7 TRBD1 TRBV6-1
TGCGCCAGCGCCAGACAGGGGCGATATGGCTACACCTTC CASARQGRYGYTF - TRBJ1-2 TRBD1 TRBV10-2
TGTGCCAGCAGCCCGGGACATGAGCCCTACGAGCAGTACTTC CASSPGHEPYEQYF - TRBJ2-7 - TRBV5-6
TGCGCCAGCAGCCATACAGAACAAGAGACCCAGTACTTC CASSHTEQETQYF - TRBJ2-5 - TRBV4-1
TGTGCCAGCAGCTTTAGCGGGGGGGCCGATGAGCAGTTCTTC CASSFSGGADEQFF - TRBJ2-1 TRBD2 TRBV7-9
TGTGCCAGCAGCCCCCTAGTCGGGGGATTTACTGGCTACACCTTC CASSPLVGGFTGYTF once TRBJ1-2 - TRBV6-2/TRBV6-3
TGTGCCAGCACTGACACCGGGGAGCTGTTTTTT CASTDTGELFF - TRBJ2-2 - TRBV27
TGTGCCAGCACCCCCATGCAGGCGCGGGATGAGCAGTTCTTC CASTPMQARDEQFF - TRBJ2-1 - TRBV7-9
TGTGCCAGCAAGGGGCTTGGGAGGGACTATGGCTACACCTTC CASKGLGRDYGYTF - TRBJ1-2 - TRBV5-4
TGTGCCAGCCGTAGACAGACTTCTGGGGCCAACGTCCTGACTTTC CASRRQTSGANVLTF - TRBJ2-6 - TRBV18
TGTGCCAGCAGTAGCCAGGGCTGGCCAGATACGCAGTATTTT CASSSQGWPDTQYF - TRBJ2-3 - TRBV5-4